Given below is one T cell receptor (beta chain) in context. Its specificity is not known. CDR3 length equals 15 residues. Germline V gene lookup returns CDR1 SGHRS and CDR2 YFSETQ. V gave up 7 bases and J gave up 3 bases, with 17 bases separating them. Some clones are missing from TCRdb's copy, which holds only in-frame ones; the method was immunoSEQ multiplex PCR. The sample carries about 61,000 clones, around 90% recorded once. This sample stems from a study of OX40 agonist ivuxolimab in advanced cancers. The study, taken as a whole, reports: CD4+ and CD8+ T cells in blood underwent clonal expansion by week 6 at 0.1 to 3.0 mg/kg.

The V and J genes are TRBV5-1 and TRBJ1-3, with D perhaps matching TRBD1 (6 bases). The material sequenced was CD4+ or CD8+ T cells sorted from blood, taken in a trial of the OX40 agonist ivuxolimab. The receptor was derived from an adult with an advanced solid tumor such as melanoma, head and neck, liver or kidney cancer. As DNA, the CDR3 is TGCGCCAGCGGAGATGGGGGGGGCGGTGGAAACACCATATATTTT. Amino acid sequence: CASGDGGGGGNTIYF.